This TCR beta chain comes out of a study of T cell responses to AZD1222 COVID-19 vaccine. Profiling relied on immunoSEQ multiplex PCR, and the TCRdb table lists in-frame clones only, not all of them. The top ten hold about 6% of the sample, which has fewer than 150,000 clones, roughly 87% seen once. This CDR3 region has 14 residues. Trimming at V came to 4 bases and at J to 0 bases, leaving 3 bases not matched to a gene. Germline CDR1 reads SQVTM; CDR2 reads ANQGSEA. The sample was peripheral blood, taken 28 days after the second AZD1222 dose. The receptor was isolated from an adult who received the AZD1222 COVID-19 vaccine. V and J are TRBV29-1 and TRBJ2-3, with TRBD1 identical over 8 bases. CDR3 sequence: CSVGGQGSTDTQYF. In nucleotides, the CDR3 is TGCAGCGTTGGAGGACAGGGCAGCACAGATACGCAGTATTTT.